Shown below are 24 T cell receptor beta chains from a single sample sequenced in a study of human T cells and chemical hapten exposure (dated by TCRdb to 2020 to 2023). The library relied on RACE. TCRdb names NextSeq 500 as the instrument used. TCRdb reworked the public reads: Q25 trimming with fastp, MiXCR clone assembly, productive beta chains retained. Rows matching on CDR3 protein sequence are summarized as one entry with the most common DNA and genes. Here the sample has roughly 180,000 distinct CDR3 sequences; about 22% occur a single time. Jointly, the top ten make up roughly 6.7% of the sample. Read against the paper, the sample's time point label means: patch test 1, 2 weeks after DPC sensitization. The treatment or condition label, read with the paper, signifies: therapeutic diphenylcyclopropenone sensitization with weekly scalp DPC. Material: whole blood, obtained in connection with sensitization to the hapten diphenylcyclopropenone (DPC). The source of these receptors is a woman aged 45-60 years with alopecia areata. Some clones in this sample may be carry-over from other donors' samples.

This chain links TRBV6-6 with TRBJ1-2; D ambiguous. There are 12 residues in the CDR3. V was clipped by 5 bases and J by 7 bases, with 11 bases between them. From germline, CDR1 is MNHNY and CDR2 SVGAGI (reference sequence). CDR3 residues: CASSPLSRGYTF. For the CDR3, the DNA is TGTGCCAGCAGTCCTTTATCGCGTGGCTACACCTTC.

This chain uses TRBV29-1 with TRBJ1-2; D is perhaps TRBD1 (5 bases). This CDR3 comprises 11 residues. CDR1 is SQVTM, CDR2 ANQGSEA, per germline. Trimming stripped 6 bases from V and 5 bases from J, with 10 bases between. CDR3 bases: TGCAGCGTATCGGAGGGGTATGGCTACACCTTC. Its protein product is CSVSEGYGYTF.

A few counts support this clonotype. The chain links TRBV5-1 to TRBJ2-5; D not resolved. The germline V gene has CDR1 SGHRS and CDR2 YFSETQ. This CDR3 has 14 residues. V dropped 5 bases and J dropped 1 base, with 12 bases sitting between them. CDR3 residues: CASRLFESQETQYF. DNA of the CDR3: TGCGCCAGCAGATTGTTCGAATCCCAAGAGACCCAGTACTTC.

This clonotype has a handful of counts. This chain joins TRBV20-1 and TRBJ1-2; D gene unclear. The CDR3 totals 14 residues. Germline values: CDR1 DFQATT, CDR2 SNEGSKA (reference sequence). Trimming stripped 5 bases from V and 1 base from J, with 14 bases between. CDR3 sequence reads: CSARGGQLNYGYTF. Here the CDR3 DNA reads TGCAGTGCTCGGGGAGGGCAGCTTAACTATGGCTACACCTTC.

This clonotype was seen more than once but under ten times. The gene calls are TRBV6-6 and TRBJ1-1, with D possibly being TRBD1 (6 bases). There are 14 residues in the CDR3. Germline lookup yields CDR1 MNHNY and CDR2 SVGAGI (reference sequence). The V end lost 2 bases, the J end lost 5 bases, and 12 bases lay between the germline ends. The CDR3 DNA reads TGTGCCAGCAGTTACGTCAGGGGAGGGACTGAAGCTTTCTTT. Amino acids: CASSYVRGGTEAFF.

The chain recombines TRBV9 with TRBJ2-1; maybe TRBD2 (6 bases). The CDR3 extends over 15 amino acids. CDR1 and CDR2 from the germline V gene are SGDLS and YYNGEE. The V and J ends lost 4 bases and 4 bases respectively, with 15 bases between them. The CDR3 DNA is TGTGCCAGCAGCCCTGCCGGCGGGAAGTACAATGAGCAGTTCTTC. Its protein is CASSPAGGKYNEQFF.

This clonotype was observed a few times. The genes are TRBV14 and TRBJ2-3, with 11 nucleotides matching TRBD2. CDR1 and CDR2 (germline): SGHDN, FVKESK. The CDR3 extends over 18 amino acids. J gave up 6 bases and V 4 bases, and 15 bases lay outside the gene matches. The CDR3 sequence is CASSPLLRASGRSDTQYF. The CDR3, as DNA: TGTGCCAGCAGCCCTCTCCTGCGGGCTAGCGGGAGGTCTGATACGCAGTATTTT.

The rearrangement links TRBV6-2 or TRBV6-3 to TRBJ1-4; D gene uncertain. CDR3 length: 15 residues. The V gene's germline CDR1 is MNHEY and CDR2 SVGEGT. V was trimmed by 0 bases and J by 8 bases, leaving 13 bases between them. As DNA, the CDR3 is TGTGCCAGCAGTTACTCAGGGAGGCTGACGGAAAAACTGTTTTTT. This codes for CASSYSGRLTEKLFF.

V is TRBV29-1 and J is TRBJ1-2; D is unresolved. The CDR3 consists of 14 residues. V shed 7 bases and J shed 2 bases, with 17 bases lying between them. Germline lookup yields CDR1 SQVTM and CDR2 ANQGSEA. CDR3 amino acids: CSGMTGESNYGYTF. For the CDR3, the DNA is TGCAGCGGCATGACCGGTGAATCCAACTATGGCTACACCTTC.

This clonotype has just a few counts. The chain recombines TRBV9 with TRBJ2-2; no reliable D call. V shed 6 bases and J shed 6 bases, with 12 bases lying between them. The length of the CDR3 is 13 residues. Per the germline V gene, CDR1 is SGDLS and CDR2 is YYNGEE. CDR3 region: CASNSDQAGELFF. The DNA for the CDR3 is TGTGCCAGCAATTCTGACCAGGCCGGGGAGCTGTTTTTT.

This clonotype turned up a few times. The CDR3 region is CSARDRALTGELFF. In DNA form, the CDR3 reads TGCAGTGCTAGAGACCGGGCCCTCACCGGGGAGCTGTTTTTT. This chain joins TRBV20-1 and TRBJ2-2; D is undetermined. The CDR3 consists of 14 residues. Germline V gene lookup returns CDR1 DFQATT and CDR2 SNEGSKA (reference sequence). Trimming removed 0 bases from V and 4 bases from J, with 9 bases in between.

J is TRBJ2-5 and V is TRBV27; 7 bases are shared with TRBD2. The junction had 11 bases not matched to a gene; V was cut back by 3 bases and J by 4 bases. Germline-derived CDR1 and CDR2 are MNHEY and SMNVEV (reference sequence). This CDR3 contains 16 residues. The CDR3 DNA reads as TGTGCCAGCAGTTTTCTCCAAGAGGGACTAATAGAGACCCAGTACTTC. Protein product: CASSFLQEGLIETQYF.

This clonotype has more than one count but fewer than ten. The rearrangement joins TRBV6-6 to TRBJ2-7; 7 bases line up with TRBD2. Unmatched junction bases numbered 7, after V lost 7 bases and J lost 4 bases. The CDR3 extends over 13 amino acids. Germline V gives CDR1 MNHNY, CDR2 SVGAGI (reference sequence). The CDR3 spells CASKTASGYEQYF. Written as DNA, the CDR3 is TGTGCCAGCAAGACAGCTAGCGGATACGAGCAGTACTTC.

The gene calls are TRBV7-6 and TRBJ2-3, with D possibly TRBD2 on 6 matching bases. This CDR3 contains 15 residues. The germline V and J ends were trimmed by 2 bases and 5 bases, with 14 bases remaining between them. Germline V lookup: CDR1 SGHVS, CDR2 FNYEAQ. CDR3 sequence (DNA): TGTGCCAGCAGCTTAAACGCGGCGGGGCAAGATACGCAGTATTTT. This codes for CASSLNAAGQDTQYF.

The table lists this clonotype with many counts. For the CDR3, the DNA is TGTGCCACCAGCAGAGAAAATTCGGGAGTGGGGGAGACCCAGTACTTC. This codes for CATSRENSGVGETQYF. V gene TRBV15 combines with J gene TRBJ2-5, with a possible D match to TRBD2 (6 bases). The CDR3 totals 16 residues. The ends were cut back, 0 bases at V and 5 bases at J, with 16 bases in the middle. CDR1 is LNHNV and CDR2 is YYDKDF in the germline V gene (reference sequence).

V gene TRBV6-5 combines with J gene TRBJ1-2; possible D gene TRBD1, 6 bases. Germline values: CDR1 MNHEY, CDR2 SVGAGI. CDR3 length: 13 amino acids. V was trimmed by 5 bases and J by 4 bases, leaving 11 bases between them. DNA for the CDR3: TGTGCCAGCAGTGCTTCCAGGGGCTATGGCTACACCTTC. This translates into CASSASRGYGYTF.

The chain is built from TRBV5-1 and TRBJ2-3; weak D call: TRBD1 (6 bases). V lost 2 bases and J 4 bases, leaving 14 bases between the germline ends. The CDR3 contains 15 residues. Germline V CDR1 and CDR2: SGHRS, YFSETQ. Here the CDR3 DNA reads TGCGCCAGCAGCTTCGAACAGGGTTGGTCAGATACGCAGTATTTT. Translating it yields CASSFEQGWSDTQYF. The entire variable domain, with the rest obtained from reference TRBV5-1 and TRBJ2-3, is as follows: KAGVTQTPRYLIKTRGQQVTLSCSPISGHRSVSWYQQTPGQGLQFLFEYFSETQRNKGNFPGRFSGRQFSNSRSEMNVSTLELGDSALYLCASSFEQGWSDTQYFGPGTRLTVL.

This clonotype showed up many times. The J gene is TRBJ2-1, the V gene TRBV7-6; the D gene is possibly TRBD2 (5 bases). The CDR3 has 16 residues. V dropped 2 bases and J dropped 0 bases, with 11 bases sitting between them. Germline V CDR1 and CDR2: SGHVS, FNYEAQ. CDR3 sequence reads: CASSLTSWSSYNEQFF. The CDR3 bases are TGTGCCAGCAGCTTAACTAGTTGGAGCTCCTACAATGAGCAGTTCTTC.

This clonotype was seen more than once but under ten times. The V call is TRBV29-1, the J call TRBJ1-1, with 9 bases identical to TRBD1. This CDR3 is built from 14 residues. Germline V CDR1 and CDR2: SQVTM, ANQGSEA. J was trimmed by 0 bases and V by 6 bases; bases with no gene match: 5. The CDR3 is CSVGGQGMNTEAFF. The DNA for the CDR3 is TGCAGCGTGGGCGGACAGGGGATGAACACTGAAGCTTTCTTT.

This clonotype was recorded a few times. The rearrangement joins TRBV10-2 to TRBJ2-2, with TRBD1 identical over 9 bases. CDR3 length equals 14 residues. CDR1 is WSHSY, CDR2 SAAADI, per germline. Trimming cost V 7 bases and J 7 bases; bases outside gene matches: 7. The CDR3 reads CASNPQGADGELFF. The CDR3, as DNA: TGCGCCAGCAATCCACAGGGGGCGGACGGGGAGCTGTTTTTT.

This chain joins TRBV20-1 and TRBJ2-7; possible D gene TRBD1, 5 bases. The CDR3 contains 13 residues. Germline lookup yields CDR1 DFQATT and CDR2 SNEGSKA (reference sequence). V gave up 6 bases and J gave up 4 bases, with 16 bases separating them. CDR3 DNA: TGCAGTGCGGTAGACCAGGGTGCTTACGAGCAGTACTTC. Amino acids: CSAVDQGAYEQYF.

This clonotype was observed a few times. The genes are TRBV2 and TRBJ1-1, with D unresolved. CDR1 is SNHLY, CDR2 FYNNEI, per germline. The ends were cut back, 3 bases at V and 5 bases at J, with 10 bases in the middle. There are 13 residues in the CDR3. Here the CDR3 reads CASSEWVRTEAFF. CDR3 nucleotide sequence: TGTGCCAGCAGTGAGTGGGTTCGGACTGAAGCTTTCTTT.

This clonotype was counted only a few times. The chain is built from TRBV29-1 and TRBJ2-7, with D possibly matching TRBD2 (5 bases). V was cut by 5 bases and J by 3 bases, with 14 bases left in between. Germline values: CDR1 SQVTM, CDR2 ANQGSEA. The CDR3 contains 13 residues. The DNA for the CDR3 is TGCAGCGTTTTGTCGGGAAAAGGCTACGAGCAGTACTTC. Its translation is CSVLSGKGYEQYF.

This clonotype was observed a handful of times. This chain uses TRBV6-5 with TRBJ2-1; TRBD2 agrees at 8 bases. Looked up from germline, CDR1 is MNHEY and CDR2 is SVGAGI. V lost 7 bases, J lost 4 bases, and 6 bases stayed unmatched. The CDR3 covers 14 residues. In DNA form, the CDR3 reads TGTGCCAGCAAACCCGGCGGGAGGTACAATGAGCAGTTCTTC. It codes for CASKPGGRYNEQFF.